This TCR beta chain was obtained from a study of blood T cell repertoires in COVID-19. Study context: Italy, Spain and the United States were the sources of the convalescent and acute COVID-19 samples. PBMCs, B-cell-depleted T cells, or T cells were the source of the cDNA or gDNA that made up the material.

Per the original data handling: Amplified reference gene primers provided the basis for estimating nucleated cell counts. Only in-frame clones appear in the TCRdb table, and some are missing; sequencing was by immunoSEQ multiplex PCR. From that table come the V and J calls and clone size; the DNA was used to work out D and trimming. The profile shows some 250,000 clones, approximately 86% of them singletons. The TCR originated in a woman aged 25 to 39 who had recovered from COVID-19. The sample comprised peripheral blood.

The CDR3 region has the DNA TGTGCCAGTAGTTCGCTTGCCGGGACAGCATATGGCTACACCTTC. Translated, it gives CASSSLAGTAYGYTF. The V and J genes are TRBV19 and TRBJ1-2; 7 positions agree with TRBD1. This CDR3 has 15 residues. CDR1 and CDR2 from the germline V gene are LNHDA and SQIVND (reference sequence). Germline trimming cut 5 bases from V and 5 bases from J; bases unmatched to any gene: 11.